The 9 T cell receptor beta chains given below trace back to one sample, sequenced in a study of post-analysis software for immune sequencing data. General study points: TRBV segments more frequent in patients than in controls numbered five and included TRBV5-6, TRBV5-1 and TRBV20-1.

The library was made from cDNA and included unique molecular identifiers. Each CDR3 protein gets one entry after TCRdb re-called the PCR reads with MiXCR. The data hold hundreds of thousands of distinct CDR3 sequences, with approximately 53% observed a single time. For these receptors, no antigen is known. The source material was blood. These receptor sequences come from a girl between 10 and 17 years old with multiple sclerosis.

The chain carries TRBV20-1 and TRBJ2-5; 7 bases are a match to TRBD1. Germline values: CDR1 DFQATT, CDR2 SNEGSKA (reference sequence). This CDR3 is 13 amino acids long. V lost 2 bases, J lost 4 bases, and 4 bases stayed unmatched. The CDR3 nucleotides read TGCAGTGCTAGATACCCAGGGGGAGAGACCCAGTACTTC. Its translation is CSARYPGGETQYF.

The rearrangement joins TRBV30 to TRBJ2-1; possible D gene TRBD1, 6 bases. Germline V gene lookup returns CDR1 GTSNPN and CDR2 SVGIG (reference sequence). Trimming pared 5 bases from V and 4 bases from J, leaving 12 bases between. The CDR3 is 13 amino acids. The CDR3 coding sequence is TGTGCCTGGTCCGGGACACTTTACAATGAGCAGTTCTTC. This gives the protein CAWSGTLYNEQFF.

The V and J genes are TRBV6-5 and TRBJ2-4; D is unresolved. The J call may be faulty, since TRBJ2-7 better matches the DNA end. CDR1 is MNHEY and CDR2 is SVGAGI in the germline V gene. The CDR3 is 14 residues long. This chain's CDR3 is CASSYSLQFYEQYF. The CDR3 region has the DNA TGTGCCAGCAGTTACTCACTACAATTTTACGAGCAGTACTTC.

The chain combines TRBV18 with TRBJ2-1; 9 nucleotides agree with TRBD2. Germline CDR1 reads KGHSH; CDR2 reads LQKENI. The CDR3 consists of 14 residues. V was clipped by 2 bases and J by 6 bases; unmatched bases: 2. The CDR3 sequence: CASSPGLAFNEQFF. The CDR3 nucleotides are TGTGCCAGCTCACCAGGACTAGCGTTCAATGAGCAGTTCTTC.

The CDR3 nucleotides are TGTGCCAGCAGCTTAGCTAGCGTAAGCACAGATACGCAGTATTTT. It yields the protein CASSLASVSTDTQYF. The genes are TRBV7-2 and TRBJ2-3, with TRBD2 as a possible D gene (5 bases). This CDR3 is built from 15 residues. CDR1 and CDR2 from the germline V gene are SGHTA and FQGNSA. Trimming cost V 0 bases and J 0 bases, with 7 bases left between them. The whole variable domain, remainder taken from reference TRBV7-2 and TRBJ2-3, is GAGVSQSPSNKVTEKGKDVELRCDPISGHTALYWYRQSLGQGLEFLIYFQGNSAPDKSGLPSDRFSAERTGGSVSTLTIQRTQQEDSAVYLCASSLASVSTDTQYFGPGTRLTVL.

The genes are TRBV24-1 and TRBJ2-3, with unresolved D. CDR1 and CDR2 (germline): KGHDR, SFDVKD. V gave up 3 bases and J gave up 8 bases, with 11 bases separating them. The CDR3 has 13 amino acids. In DNA form, the CDR3 reads TGTGCCACCAGTGATCCGTCAGCTGCTACGCAGTATTTT. Its protein product is CATSDPSAATQYF.

The V gene is TRBV25-1, the J gene TRBJ2-7; no clear D. The CDR3 extends over 14 amino acids. Trimming took off 2 bases at V and 6 bases at J, with 14 bases between the two ends. Germline V lookup: CDR1 MGHDK, CDR2 SYGVNS. CDR3 amino acids: CASSEPKDAGEQYF. In DNA form, the CDR3 reads TGTGCCAGCAGTGAACCTAAGGACGCAGGCGAGCAGTACTTC.

The chain employs TRBV18 and TRBJ2-5; D not resolved. Germline CDR1 and CDR2: KGHSH and LQKENI. Trimming cost V 4 bases and J 3 bases, with 15 bases left between them. This CDR3 region has 15 residues. In nucleotides, the CDR3 is TGTGCCAGCTCACTATATCCCGGGTCGAAAGAGACCCAGTACTTC. It specifies CASSLYPGSKETQYF.

This clonotype appeared a few times. V usage is TRBV20-1 and J usage is TRBJ2-5; D not resolved. CDR3 length: 14 amino acids. Germline V gene lookup returns CDR1 DFQATT and CDR2 SNEGSKA (reference sequence). The V end was cut by 0 bases, the J end by 7 bases, with 15 bases between. In DNA, the CDR3 is TGCAGTGCTAGAGATCCTAGACCCCACGGGACCCAGTACTTC. Protein sequence: CSARDPRPHGTQYF.